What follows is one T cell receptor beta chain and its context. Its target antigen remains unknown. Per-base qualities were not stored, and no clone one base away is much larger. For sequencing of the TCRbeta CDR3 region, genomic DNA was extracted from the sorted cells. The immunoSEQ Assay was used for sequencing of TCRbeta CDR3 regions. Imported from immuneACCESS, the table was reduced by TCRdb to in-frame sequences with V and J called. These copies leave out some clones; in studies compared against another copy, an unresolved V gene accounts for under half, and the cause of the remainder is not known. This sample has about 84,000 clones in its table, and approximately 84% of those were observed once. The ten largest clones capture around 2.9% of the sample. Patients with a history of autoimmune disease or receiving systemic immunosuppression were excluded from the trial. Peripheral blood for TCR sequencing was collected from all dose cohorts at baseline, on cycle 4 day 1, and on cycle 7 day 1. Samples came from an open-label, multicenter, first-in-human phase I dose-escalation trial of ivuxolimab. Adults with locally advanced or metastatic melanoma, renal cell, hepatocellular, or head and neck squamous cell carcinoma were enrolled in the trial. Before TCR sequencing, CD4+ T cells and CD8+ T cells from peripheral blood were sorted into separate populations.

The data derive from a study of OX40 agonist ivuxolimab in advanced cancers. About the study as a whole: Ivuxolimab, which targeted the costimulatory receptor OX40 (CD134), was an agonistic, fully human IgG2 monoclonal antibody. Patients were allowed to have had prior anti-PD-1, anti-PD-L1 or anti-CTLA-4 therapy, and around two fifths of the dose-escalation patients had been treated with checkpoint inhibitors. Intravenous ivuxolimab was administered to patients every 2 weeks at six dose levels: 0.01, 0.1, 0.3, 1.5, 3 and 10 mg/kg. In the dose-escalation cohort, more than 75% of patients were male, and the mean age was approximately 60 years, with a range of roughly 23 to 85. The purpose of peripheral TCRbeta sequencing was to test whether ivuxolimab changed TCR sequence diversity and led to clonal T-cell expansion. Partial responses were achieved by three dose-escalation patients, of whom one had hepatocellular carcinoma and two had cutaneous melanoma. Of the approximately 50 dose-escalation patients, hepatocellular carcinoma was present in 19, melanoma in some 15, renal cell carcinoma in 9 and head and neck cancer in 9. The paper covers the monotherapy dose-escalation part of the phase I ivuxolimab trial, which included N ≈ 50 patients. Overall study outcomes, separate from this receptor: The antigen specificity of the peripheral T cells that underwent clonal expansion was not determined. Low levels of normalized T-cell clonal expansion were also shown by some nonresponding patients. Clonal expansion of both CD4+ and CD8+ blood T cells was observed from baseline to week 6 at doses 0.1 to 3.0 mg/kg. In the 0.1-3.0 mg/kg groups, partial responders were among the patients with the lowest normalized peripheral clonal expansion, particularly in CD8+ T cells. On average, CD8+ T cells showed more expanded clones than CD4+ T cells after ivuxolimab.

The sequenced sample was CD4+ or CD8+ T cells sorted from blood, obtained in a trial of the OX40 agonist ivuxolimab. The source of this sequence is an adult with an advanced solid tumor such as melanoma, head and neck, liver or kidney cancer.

The DNA sequence follows: TGTGCCAGCAGCTTGGACAGGGGCATAAGTCGGGCTTTCTTT. Translation gives CASSLDRGISRAFF. The sequence is built from TRBV5-4 and TRBJ1-1, and TRBD1 aligns with 7 junction nucleotides. At the junction V is shortened by 0 bases and J by 11 bases; bases outside the gene matches: 10. The CDR3 runs 14 residues from the cysteine to the phenylalanine. Of the read, only the CDR3 DNA is kept; its 42 bases are in frame from base 1. Via the germline V gene (reference sequence), CDR1 is SGHNT and CDR2 YYREEE.